The 25 T cell receptor beta chains in this list originate from one sample, sequenced in a study of T cells after yellow fever vaccination. TCRdb called the 5' RACE reads again in MiXCR, with one record for every CDR3 protein. The table has thousands of distinct CDR3 sequences, approximately 5.9% seen once; the top ten hold roughly 61%. This sample comprised PBMCs, either bulk or a sorted T-cell subset (CD4+, CD8+, memory, or dextramer-sorted; not recorded which), obtained about 2 weeks after the first yellow fever vaccination. The origin of the receptors is a man younger than 35 who received the YFV17D yellow fever vaccine.

This clonotype was seen once. Just one base apart from a much larger clone, this may be a read error. The rearrangement uses TRBV3-1 and TRBJ1-5; D not certain. Germline V lookup: CDR1 LGHDT, CDR2 YNNKEL (reference sequence). CDR3 length: 14 amino acids. Deletions cut 1 base from V and 6 bases from J, with 10 bases between. The CDR3 coding sequence is TGTGCCAGCAGCCAAGGTCCGATGGGTCAGCCCCAGCATTTT. Its translation: CASSQGPMGQPQHF.

This clonotype has a count of ten or more. The chain recombines TRBV20-1 with TRBJ2-7, with TRBD1 matching 10 bases. The germline V gene has CDR1 DFQATT and CDR2 SNEGSKA (reference sequence). The CDR3 spans 13 residues. V lost 6 bases, J lost 6 bases, and 8 bases stayed unmatched. CDR3 nucleotide sequence: TGCAGTGCCCCGGGACAGGGGTTGTCCGAGCAGTACTTC. Residues: CSAPGQGLSEQYF.

This clonotype showed up many times. The chain carries TRBV18 and TRBJ2-7, with D uncertain. Germline loops: CDR1 KGHSH, CDR2 LQKENI. Trimming took 3 bases from V and 2 from J, leaving 8 bases between them. The CDR3 runs to 13 residues. CDR3 DNA: TGTGCCAGCTCACCCCCTCCGCCCTACGAGCAGTACTTC. Its translation is CASSPPPPYEQYF.

This clonotype was detected many times. CDR3 residues: CASSLFGRNVGEAFF. The CDR3 nucleotides read TGTGCCAGCAGTTTGTTTGGTAGGAACGTCGGTGAAGCTTTCTTT. The V call is TRBV12-3 or TRBV12-4, the J call TRBJ1-1, with D uncertain. CDR3 length: 15 amino acids. Trimming removed 3 bases from V and 7 bases from J, with 18 bases in between.

This clonotype was detected many times. The chain links TRBV5-6 to TRBJ2-7; D is possibly TRBD1 (5 bases). The ends were cut back, 3 bases at V and 2 bases at J, with 9 bases in the middle. CDR1 is SGHDT and CDR2 is YYEEEE in the germline V gene. The CDR3 is 13 residues long. The CDR3, as DNA: TGTGCCAGCAGCTGGACAAGCCCCTACGAGCAGTACTTC. Its protein product is CASSWTSPYEQYF.

This chain joins TRBV4-2 and TRBJ2-7, with a tentative D call TRBD2 (5 bases). The V gene's germline CDR1 is LGHNA and CDR2 YNFKEQ. The V end lost 4 bases, the J end lost 2 bases, and 9 bases lay between the germline ends. The length of the CDR3 is 13 residues. CDR3 region: CASSPGSPYEQYF. The CDR3 DNA is TGTGCCAGCAGCCCGGGGTCCCCCTACGAGCAGTACTTC.

This clonotype was picked up many times. The chain carries TRBV9 and TRBJ2-2; D is possibly TRBD1 (6 bases). V was clipped by 0 bases and J by 6 bases, with 15 bases between them. The germline gives CDR1 SGDLS, CDR2 YYNGEE. The CDR3 runs to 16 residues. CDR3 loop: CASSVDWTVGPGELFF. In DNA form, the CDR3 reads TGTGCCAGCAGCGTAGATTGGACAGTCGGCCCCGGGGAGCTGTTTTTT.

This clonotype was detected ten times or more. The chain combines TRBV27 with TRBJ2-7, with no clear D. CDR1 and CDR2 (germline): MNHEY, SMNVEV (reference sequence). Trimming took off 8 bases at V and 2 bases at J, with 19 bases between the two ends. The CDR3 totals 15 residues. DNA of the CDR3: TGTGCCAGCGGGATCACCTCCCTCGGCGCCTACGAGCAGTACTTC. Amino acid sequence: CASGITSLGAYEQYF.

Many counts were recorded for this clonotype. The rearrangement uses TRBV12-3 or TRBV12-4 and TRBJ2-2; D unclear. The CDR3 is 11 amino acids. V was cut by 2 bases and J by 6 bases, with 1 base left in between. In nucleotides, the CDR3 is TGTGCCAGCAGTTTACCCGGGGAGCTGTTTTTT. This codes for CASSLPGELFF.

Ten or more counts support this clonotype. The chain couples TRBV4-2 to TRBJ1-3, with a possible D match to TRBD1 (6 bases). The CDR3 loop spans 16 amino acids. Germline V gene lookup returns CDR1 LGHNA and CDR2 YNFKEQ. V lost 1 base, J lost 2 bases, and 12 bases lay in between. DNA of the CDR3: TGTGCCAGCAGCCAAGCGGTTTCAGGGGCTGGAAACACCATATATTTT. Protein: CASSQAVSGAGNTIYF.

Many counts were recorded for this clonotype. The rearrangement links TRBV19 to TRBJ2-4; D uncertain. The CDR3 is 13 amino acids. The ends were cut back, 3 bases at V and 6 bases at J, with 9 bases in the middle. Germline lookup yields CDR1 LNHDA and CDR2 SQIVND (reference sequence). CDR3 amino acids: CASSIPRRNIQYF. The CDR3 DNA follows: TGTGCCAGTAGTATCCCCAGAAGAAACATTCAGTACTTC.

This clonotype was counted many times. V usage is TRBV11-2 and J usage is TRBJ2-7, with D perhaps given as TRBD1 or TRBD2 (5 bases each). Germline-derived CDR1 and CDR2 are SGHAT and FQNNGV. The CDR3 runs to 17 residues. Deletions cut 0 bases from V and 0 bases from J, with 15 bases between. The CDR3 region is CASSLDIRGMYSYEQYF. CDR3 DNA sequence: TGTGCCAGCAGCTTAGATATCCGGGGCATGTACTCCTACGAGCAGTACTTC.

This clonotype was counted ten times or more. This chain links TRBV7-6 with TRBJ2-1; 16 positions agree with TRBD2. This CDR3 has 17 amino acids. In germline, CDR1 is SGHVS, CDR2 FNYEAQ. The V gene end was trimmed by 4 bases and the J gene end by 10 bases; junction bases not matched to a gene: 10. The DNA for the CDR3 is TGTGCCAGCAGCTCCCGCCCGGGACTAGCGGGGGGGCGGGAGCAGTTCTTC. Residues: CASSSRPGLAGGREQFF.

This clonotype came up many times. The V and J genes are TRBV7-3 and TRBJ2-1, with D maybe TRBD2 (7 bases). Per the germline V gene, CDR1 is SGHTA and CDR2 is FQGTGA. CDR3 length: 17 amino acids. Trimming shortened V by 2 bases and J by 4 bases, and 18 bases separated the two germline ends. CDR3 amino acids: CASSLSVRGGGYNEQFF. The CDR3 DNA sequence: TGTGCCAGCAGCTTATCCGTGAGGGGGGGCGGGTACAATGAGCAGTTCTTC.

This clonotype was found many times. This chain joins TRBV14 and TRBJ1-2, with a possible D match to TRBD1 (6 bases). V was shortened by 5 bases and J by 2 bases, with 12 bases between the two germline ends. Per the germline V gene, CDR1 is SGHDN and CDR2 is FVKESK. The CDR3 extends over 14 amino acids. CDR3 residues: CASSGTDRNYGYTF. The CDR3 nucleotides read TGTGCCAGCAGCGGAACGGACAGAAACTATGGCTACACCTTC.

By its share, this clonotype is medium-sized. The genes are TRBV5-6 and TRBJ2-6, with D possibly being TRBD1 (5 bases). The CDR3 sequence is 18 residues long. Trimming shortened V by 1 base and J by 3 bases, and 17 bases separated the two germline ends. Germline V gene sequence: CDR1 SGHDT, CDR2 YYEEEE. The CDR3 bases are TGTGCCAGCAGCTTGCTAGGCAGGGTGGGAATTGGGGCCAACGTCCTGACTTTC. Amino acids: CASSLLGRVGIGANVLTF.

This clonotype has a count of ten or more. CDR3 DNA sequence: TGTGCCAGCAGCCCCAGGGCTAGGCAGCCCCAGCATTTT. This translates into CASSPRARQPQHF. The chain recombines TRBV12-3 or TRBV12-4 with TRBJ1-5; a weak D match, TRBD1 (5 bases). Trimming stripped 6 bases from V and 7 bases from J, with 13 bases between. The CDR3 runs 13 residues.

This clonotype has a count of ten or more. V gene TRBV3-1 combines with J gene TRBJ2-7; TRBD1 is a possible D gene (6 bases). CDR3 length: 12 residues. V shed 4 bases and J shed 6 bases, with 10 bases lying between them. Germline-derived CDR1 and CDR2 are LGHDT and YNNKEL (reference sequence). CDR3: CASSPLTGEQYF. For the CDR3, the DNA is TGTGCCAGCAGCCCTCTGACAGGCGAGCAGTACTTC.

The V gene is TRBV6-1, the J gene TRBJ2-1; unclear D gene. Germline lookup yields CDR1 MNHNS and CDR2 SASEGT. Trimming took off 6 bases at V and 4 bases at J, with 10 bases between the two ends. The CDR3 runs 13 residues. The CDR3 loop reads CASSPRLYNEQFF. The CDR3 DNA reads TGTGCCAGCAGCCCCCGGCTATACAATGAGCAGTTCTTC.

In this sample, this clonotype turned up many times. This rearrangement joins TRBV7-6 to TRBJ1-1, with TRBD1 matching 8 bases. V was pared by 1 base and J by 5 bases, with 6 bases of the junction left unmatched. The germline V gene encodes CDR1 SGHVS and CDR2 FNYEAQ. The CDR3 has 15 amino acids. This chain's CDR3 is CASSLGTGLKTEAFF. The CDR3 region has the DNA TGTGCCAGCAGCTTAGGGACAGGGTTAAAGACTGAAGCTTTCTTT.

In this sample, this clonotype turned up many times. The chain has TRBV11-3 and TRBJ2-2; TRBD1 aligns across 9 bases. The trim removed 4 bases at V and 3 bases at J, leaving 6 bases unmatched. This CDR3 spans 16 amino acids. Germline V CDR1 and CDR2: SGHNT, YENEEA. CDR3 in amino acids: CASSSGTGFYTGELFF. Written as DNA, the CDR3 is TGTGCCAGCAGCTCTGGGACAGGGTTTTACACCGGGGAGCTGTTTTTT.

This clonotype was detected many times. V usage is TRBV10-2 and J usage is TRBJ1-5; D ambiguous. The CDR3 has 15 amino acids. The V end lost 3 bases, the J end lost 5 bases, and 14 bases lay between the germline ends. In germline, CDR1 is WSHSY, CDR2 SAAADI. CDR3 in DNA: TGCGCCAGCAGTGATTGGACGGAGGTGGATCAGCCCCAGCATTTT. Translated, it gives CASSDWTEVDQPQHF.

This clonotype was counted many times. The chain uses TRBV20-1 and TRBJ1-2, with D possibly matching TRBD1 (5 bases). CDR3 size: 15 residues. The V gene's germline CDR1 is DFQATT and CDR2 SNEGSKA (reference sequence). V lost 1 base to trimming and J lost 0 bases, with 12 bases between them. CDR3 nucleotide sequence: TGCAGTGCTAGAGTGGGGCAGGGCGCTAACTATGGCTACACCTTC. Encoded protein: CSARVGQGANYGYTF.

This clonotype was detected ten times or more. The gene calls are TRBV12-3 or TRBV12-4 and TRBJ1-4; tentative D call: TRBD1 (6 bases). Trimming took 4 bases from V and 7 from J, leaving 10 bases between them. The CDR3 totals 13 residues. This chain's CDR3 is CASSSGGSEKLFF. CDR3 nucleotides: TGTGCCAGCAGTTCCGGGGGCAGTGAAAAACTGTTTTTT.

The table lists this clonotype with many counts. In DNA, the CDR3 is TGTGCCAGCAGCGTAACAGGGGCAACTAATGAAAAACTGTTTTTT. Translation: CASSVTGATNEKLFF. This rearrangement joins TRBV7-7 to TRBJ1-4; 7 nucleotides line up with TRBD1. The germline V gene encodes CDR1 SSHAT and CDR2 FNYEAQ (reference sequence). V dropped 5 bases and J dropped 0; count of bases not matched to a gene: 3. The CDR3 length is 15 residues.